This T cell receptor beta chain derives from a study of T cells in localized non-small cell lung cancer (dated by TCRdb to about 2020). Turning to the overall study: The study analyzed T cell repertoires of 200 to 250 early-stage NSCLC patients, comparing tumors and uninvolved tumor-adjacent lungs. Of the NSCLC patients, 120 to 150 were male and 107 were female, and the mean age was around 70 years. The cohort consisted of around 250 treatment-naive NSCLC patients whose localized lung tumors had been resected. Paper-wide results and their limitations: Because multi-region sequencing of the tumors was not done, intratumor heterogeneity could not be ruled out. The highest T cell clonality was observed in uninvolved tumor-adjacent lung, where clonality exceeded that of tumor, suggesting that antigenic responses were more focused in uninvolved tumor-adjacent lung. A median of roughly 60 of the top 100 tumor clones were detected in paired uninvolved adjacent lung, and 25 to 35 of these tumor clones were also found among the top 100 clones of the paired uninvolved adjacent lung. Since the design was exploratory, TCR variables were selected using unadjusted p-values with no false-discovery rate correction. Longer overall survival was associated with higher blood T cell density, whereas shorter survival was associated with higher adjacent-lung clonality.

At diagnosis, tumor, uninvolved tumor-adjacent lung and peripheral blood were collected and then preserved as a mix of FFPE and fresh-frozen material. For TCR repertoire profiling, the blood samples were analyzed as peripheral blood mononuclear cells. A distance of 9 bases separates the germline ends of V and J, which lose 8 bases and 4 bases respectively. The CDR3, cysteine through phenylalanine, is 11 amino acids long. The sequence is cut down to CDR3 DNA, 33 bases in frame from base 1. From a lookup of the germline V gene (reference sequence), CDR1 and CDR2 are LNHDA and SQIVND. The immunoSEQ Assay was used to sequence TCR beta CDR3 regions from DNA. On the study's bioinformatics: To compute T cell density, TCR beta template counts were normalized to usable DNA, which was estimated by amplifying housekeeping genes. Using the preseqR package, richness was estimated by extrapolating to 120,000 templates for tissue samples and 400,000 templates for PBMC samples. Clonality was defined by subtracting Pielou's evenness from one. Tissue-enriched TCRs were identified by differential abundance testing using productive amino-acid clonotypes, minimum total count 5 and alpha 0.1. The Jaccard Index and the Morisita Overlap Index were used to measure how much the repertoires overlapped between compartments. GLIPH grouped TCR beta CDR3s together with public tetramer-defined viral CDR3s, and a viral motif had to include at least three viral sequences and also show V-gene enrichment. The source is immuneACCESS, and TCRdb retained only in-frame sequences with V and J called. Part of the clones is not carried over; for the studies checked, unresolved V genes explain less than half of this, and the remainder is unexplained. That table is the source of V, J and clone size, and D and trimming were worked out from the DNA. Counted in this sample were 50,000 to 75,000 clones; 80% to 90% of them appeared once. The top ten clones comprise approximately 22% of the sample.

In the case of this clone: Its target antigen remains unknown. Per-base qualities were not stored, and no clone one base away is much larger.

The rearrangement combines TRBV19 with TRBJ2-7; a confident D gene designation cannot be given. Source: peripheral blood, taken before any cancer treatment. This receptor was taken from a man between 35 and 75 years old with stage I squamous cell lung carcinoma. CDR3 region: CASGVGYEQYF. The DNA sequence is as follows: TGTGCCAGTGGGGTTGGGTACGAGCAGTACTTC.